Sequencing of this TCR beta chain was carried out in a study of blood T cell repertoires in COVID-19. On the study more broadly: Sites across the United States, Italy and Spain contributed samples from acute and convalescent COVID-19. Sample material is recorded as cDNA or gDNA derived from T cells, B-cell-depleted T cells, or PBMCs.

Assignment of participants to cohorts was predicated upon participant-reported clinical history. The CDR3 covers 15 residues. Germline CDR1 is LNHDA and CDR2 is SQIVND (reference sequence). V was trimmed by 0 bases and J by 4 bases, leaving 12 bases between them. Authors' methods: Amplification from reference gene primers served as the basis for estimated nucleated cell counts. Clones were sequenced by immunoSEQ multiplex PCR, and TCRdb holds only the in-frame ones, with some missing. The D gene and trimming were derived from the DNA, and the V and J assignments and clone size from that table. Of fewer than 600,000 clones listed, around nine tenths are singletons.

The chain is built from TRBV19 and TRBJ1-1, with unresolved D. Sequenced sample: PBMCs or T cells enriched from blood (not recorded which). The origin of this receptor is a woman aged 40-49 years who had recovered from COVID-19. The CDR3 is CASSIDVGAPTEAFF. In nucleotides, the CDR3 is TGTGCCAGTAGTATAGATGTTGGAGCTCCCACTGAAGCTTTCTTT.